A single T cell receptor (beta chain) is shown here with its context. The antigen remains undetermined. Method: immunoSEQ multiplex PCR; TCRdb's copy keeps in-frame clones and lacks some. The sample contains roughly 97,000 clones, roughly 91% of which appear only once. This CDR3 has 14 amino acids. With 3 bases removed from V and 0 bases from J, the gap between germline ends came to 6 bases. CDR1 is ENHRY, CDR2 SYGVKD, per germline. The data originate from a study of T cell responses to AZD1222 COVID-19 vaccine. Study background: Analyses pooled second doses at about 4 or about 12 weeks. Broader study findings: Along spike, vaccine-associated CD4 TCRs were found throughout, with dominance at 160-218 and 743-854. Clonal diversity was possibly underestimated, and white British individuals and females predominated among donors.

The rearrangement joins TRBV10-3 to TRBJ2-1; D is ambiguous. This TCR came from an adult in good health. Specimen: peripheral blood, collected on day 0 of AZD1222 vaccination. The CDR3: CAISDESSYNEQFF. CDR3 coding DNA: TGTGCCATCAGTGACGAGAGCTCCTACAATGAGCAGTTCTTC.